This is a list of T cell receptor beta chains from one sample in a study of graft-versus-host responses after intestinal transplantation. TCRdb's table, derived via immunoSEQ multiplex PCR, lists solely in-frame clones and lacks some. The repertoire holds 95,000 to 150,000 clones, with 85% to 95% as singletons. Antigen specificity for these receptors is unknown. Specimen: unstimulated CD4+ T cells sorted from spleen or lymph node cells, collected before intestinal transplant. The source is a human donor who received an intestinal transplant. Both conserved end residues are part of each CDR3. The D gene is left open where the match is weak. Not every row has a clone size; where given, it reads once, few, many or a size class.

TRBD1,once,TRBJ1-2,TRBV19,TGTGCCAGTAGTATTCTAAATGGACAGGGGGCGTTGGGCTACACCTTC,CASSILNGQGALGYTF
.,.,TRBJ2-3,TRBV30,TGTGCCTCCCGGGGCGGTGTGAATACGCAGTATTTT,CASRGGVNTQYF
.,.,TRBJ1-2,TRBV4-1,TGCGCCAGCAGCCAAGATCTCAGGGGAAACTATGGCTACACCTTC,CASSQDLRGNYGYTF
TRBD2,.,TRBJ2-7,TRBV30,TGTGCCTGGAGTGTTCCACTAGCGTACGAGCAGTACTTC,CAWSVPLAYEQYF
.,.,TRBJ2-1,TRBV9,TGTGCCAGCAGCGTAGAGGGGGGAGGCCGGAGCTCCTACAATGAGCAGTTCTTC,CASSVEGGGRSSYNEQFF
.,.,TRBJ1-1,TRBV29-1,TGCAGCGTTGAGGCGGGGGCGATCCGGAACACTGAAGCTTTCTTT,CSVEAGAIRNTEAFF
TRBD1,once,TRBJ2-7,TRBV18,TGTGCCAGCACAACCTCGGGACAGGGGTCCAACGAGCAGTACTTC,CASTTSGQGSNEQYF
TRBD1,.,TRBJ2-7,TRBV28,TGTGCCAGCGTAAGGGATGGGGACAGCTTCCACGAGCAGTACTTC,CASVRDGDSFHEQYF
TRBD1,.,TRBJ2-7,TRBV5-1,TGCGCCAGCAGCTTGTCCGGACAGGGGGCCTACGAGCAGTACTTC,CASSLSGQGAYEQYF
TRBD1,.,TRBJ1-5,TRBV6-1,TGTGCCAGCAGTGGTCCCCAGGGGGTTGATCAGCCCCAGCATTTT,CASSGPQGVDQPQHF
TRBD1,.,TRBJ2-7,TRBV27,TGTGCCAGCAGCATGGAGAGGGACAGGGTGGCCTACGAGCAGTACTTC,CASSMERDRVAYEQYF
.,.,TRBJ1-1,TRBV7-3,TGTGCCAGCAGCACTGGGACGAACACTGAAGCTTTCTTT,CASSTGTNTEAFF
TRBD1,.,TRBJ1-5,TRBV28,TGTGCCAGCAGGAGACCGACAGGGAGTCAGCCCCAGCATTTT,CASRRPTGSQPQHF
.,.,TRBJ2-6,TRBV9,TGTGCCAGCAGCGTAGCGGGATCGAACTCTGGGGCCAACGTCCTGACTTTC,CASSVAGSNSGANVLTF